The 29 T cell receptor beta chains in this list originate from one sample, sequenced in a study of graft-versus-host responses after intestinal transplantation. These receptors have no known antigen. Some clones are missing from TCRdb's copy, which holds only in-frame ones; the method was immunoSEQ multiplex PCR. The table lists 75,000 to 100,000 clones, 80% to 95% of them singletons. This specimen consisted of unstimulated CD8+ T cells sorted from spleen or lymph node cells, obtained before intestinal transplant. Receptor source: a human donor who received an intestinal transplant.

The V and J genes are TRBV4-3 and TRBJ2-2; TRBD2 matches 8 bases. The germline CDR1 and CDR2 sequences are LGHNA and YSLEER. The CDR3 sequence is 16 residues long. The J segment lost 3 bases and the V segment lost 1 base, leaving 4 bases of the junction unmatched. The DNA of the CDR3 is TGCGCCAGCAGCCAAGTAGCGGGGTCGTACACCGGGGAGCTGTTTTTT. It yields the protein CASSQVAGSYTGELFF.

The V call is TRBV5-4, the J call TRBJ1-4; 7 bases match TRBD1. Trimming removed 4 bases from V and 0 bases from J; junction bases left unmatched: 6. Looked up from germline, CDR1 is SGHNT and CDR2 is YYREEE (reference sequence). The CDR3 consists of 16 residues. CDR3 DNA: TGTGCCAGCAGCCTCGAAGGGGGCACAACTAATGAAAAACTGTTTTTT. It codes for CASSLEGGTTNEKLFF.

In this sample, this clone turned up once. V is TRBV19 and J is TRBJ1-5, with 12 bases that match TRBD1. V dropped 6 bases and J dropped 9; count of bases not matched to a gene: 9. The CDR3 sequence is 15 residues long. Germline lookup yields CDR1 LNHDA and CDR2 SQIVND (reference sequence). CDR3 coding DNA: TGTGCCAGTAGCACCCGGGACAGGGGGCTCGGGCCCCAGCATTTT. It encodes CASSTRDRGLGPQHF.

The chain couples TRBV5-6 to TRBJ2-7, with 10 bases aligning to TRBD1. Germline-derived CDR1 and CDR2 are SGHDT and YYEEEE. Trimming removed 4 bases from V and 0 bases from J; junction bases left unmatched: 7. The CDR3 is 16 amino acids. Here the CDR3 reads CASSRLTGGFSYEQYF. Written as DNA, the CDR3 is TGTGCCAGCAGCAGGTTGACAGGGGGCTTCTCCTACGAGCAGTACTTC.

The V call is TRBV4-1, the J call TRBJ2-7; possible D gene TRBD1, 6 bases. The germline V gene encodes CDR1 MGHRA and CDR2 YSYEKL. Trimming stripped 3 bases from V and 4 bases from J, with 13 bases between. CDR3 length: 14 residues. The CDR3 coding sequence is TGCGCCAGCAGCCATCCAGACAGGCGGTACGAGCAGTACTTC. This codes for CASSHPDRRYEQYF.

This clone was observed once. V usage is TRBV7-9 and J usage is TRBJ2-5; 8 bases are shared with TRBD2. Per the germline V gene, CDR1 is SEHNR and CDR2 is FQNEAQ (reference sequence). The CDR3 runs 14 residues. The trim removed 2 bases at V and 5 bases at J, leaving 4 bases unmatched. Written as DNA, the CDR3 is TGTGCCAGCAGCTTAATCGGGGGGGCCGAGACCCAGTACTTC. Translated: CASSLIGGAETQYF.

The DNA for the CDR3 is TGTGCCAGTAGTATGACCGGGACAGGGGTTTCTAGCACAGATACGCAGTATTTT. It encodes CASSMTGTGVSSTDTQYF. The V and J genes are TRBV19 and TRBJ2-3; the match to TRBD1 covers 10 bases. The V segment lost 3 bases and the J segment 0 bases; nucleotides outside the gene matches: 9. This CDR3 spans 18 amino acids. The germline V gene encodes CDR1 LNHDA and CDR2 SQIVND (reference sequence).

This clone was counted once. The V gene is TRBV15, the J gene TRBJ2-7; a weak D match, TRBD1 (6 bases). V was shortened by 3 bases and J by 4 bases, with 7 bases between the two germline ends. Germline CDR1 and CDR2: LNHNV and YYDKDF (reference sequence). CDR3 length: 12 amino acids. The CDR3 protein is CATSSDRYEQYF. CDR3 nucleotide sequence: TGTGCCACCAGCAGTGACAGGTACGAGCAGTACTTC.

The chain employs TRBV6-6 and TRBJ1-4; a possible D gene is TRBD1 (5 bases). The germline V gene has CDR1 MNHNY and CDR2 SVGAGI (reference sequence). CDR3 length: 16 amino acids. V lost 2 bases to trimming and J lost 3 bases, with 13 bases between them. The DNA for the CDR3 is TGTGCCAGCAGTTACAGTCGCGACAGTCCTAATGAAAAACTGTTTTTT. The encoded protein is CASSYSRDSPNEKLFF.

This clone was detected only once. The rearrangement uses TRBV29-1 and TRBJ1-2; 9 bases are shared with TRBD1. Trimming at V came to 6 bases and at J to 7 bases, leaving 6 bases not matched to a gene. Germline values: CDR1 SQVTM, CDR2 ANQGSEA. The CDR3 spans 12 residues. Here the CDR3 DNA reads TGCAGCGTCGTGGGACAGGGTGGTGGCTACACCTTC. It is translated as CSVVGQGGGYTF.

This clone appeared a single time. The V gene is TRBV19, the J gene TRBJ2-2; 8 positions agree with TRBD1. This CDR3 has 14 amino acids. Per germline, CDR1 LNHDA and CDR2 SQIVND (reference sequence). Trimming at V came to 6 bases and at J to 3 bases, leaving 3 bases not matched to a gene. DNA of the CDR3: TGTGCCAGTAGACCACAGGGGGACACCGGGGAGCTGTTTTTT. This codes for CASRPQGDTGELFF.

The CDR3 DNA follows: TGTGCCAGCAGCTTTTGGAGCTCCTACAATGAGCAGTTCTTC. Protein: CASSFWSSYNEQFF. This sequence joins TRBV5-6 and TRBJ2-1; D not certain. V lost 2 bases, J lost 0 bases, and 6 bases lay in between. The V gene's germline CDR1 is SGHDT and CDR2 YYEEEE. CDR3 length equals 14 residues.

The chain uses TRBV19 and TRBJ1-1, with D perhaps TRBD1 (5 bases). The germline V and J ends were trimmed by 6 bases and 1 base, with 9 bases remaining between them. CDR3 size: 13 residues. CDR1 is LNHDA, CDR2 SQIVND, per germline (reference sequence). CDR3 DNA: TGTGCCAGTAGACCTACAGGGAACACTGAAGCTTTCTTT. Translated, it gives CASRPTGNTEAFF. The whole variable domain, remainder taken from reference TRBV19 and TRBJ1-1, is DGGITQSPKYLFRKEGQNVTLSCEQNLNHDAMYWYRQDPGQGLRLIYYSQIVNDFQKGDIAEGYSVSREKKESFPLTVTSAQKNPTAFYLCASRPTGNTEAFFGQGTRLTVV.

In its sample, this clone was seen a few times. V is TRBV27 and J is TRBJ2-7, with D possibly matching TRBD1 (5 bases). Germline loops: CDR1 MNHEY, CDR2 SMNVEV (reference sequence). The CDR3 runs to 13 residues. Trimming cost V 3 bases and J 6 bases, with 12 bases left between them. CDR3 sequence: CASSLTVTGEQYF. The CDR3, as DNA: TGTGCCAGCAGTTTGACAGTAACAGGCGAGCAGTACTTC.

The V and J genes are TRBV5-6 and TRBJ2-1; 8 nucleotides match TRBD2. This CDR3 has 16 residues. Germline CDR1 reads SGHDT; CDR2 reads YYEEEE. Losses at the gene ends were 0 bases for V and 4 bases for J; bases not matched to a gene: 6. CDR3 sequence: CASSLAGREEYNEQFF. In nucleotides, the CDR3 is TGTGCCAGCAGCTTGGCAGGGCGGGAGGAATACAATGAGCAGTTCTTC.

The CDR3 nucleotides are TGTGCCAGCAGCGTCGGGTTCGAGCAGTACTTC. Amino acids: CASSVGFEQYF. The chain recombines TRBV14 with TRBJ2-7, with unresolved D. Germline-derived CDR1 and CDR2 are SGHDN and FVKESK. This CDR3 is 11 amino acids long. Trimming stripped 5 bases from V and 6 bases from J, with 8 bases between.

The chain is built from TRBV14 and TRBJ2-1, with TRBD2 identical over 11 bases. The CDR3 is 17 amino acids. V was pared by 2 bases and J by 3 bases, with 6 bases of the junction left unmatched. In germline, CDR1 is SGHDN, CDR2 FVKESK. CDR3 in amino acids: CASSQRASGRNYNEQFF. In nucleotides, the CDR3 is TGTGCCAGCAGCCAACGGGCTAGCGGGAGGAACTACAATGAGCAGTTCTTC.

The V and J genes are TRBV30 and TRBJ1-4, with 10 bases matching TRBD1. V shed 5 bases and J 8 bases; nucleotides not matched to a gene: 5. The CDR3 has 13 residues. Germline CDR1 and CDR2: GTSNPN and SVGIG (reference sequence). CDR3 sequence (DNA): TGTGCCTGGGACAGGGGGCTAAGGGAAAAACTGTTTTTT. It yields the protein CAWDRGLREKLFF.

The genes are TRBV7-9 and TRBJ2-1; 7 bases map to TRBD1. Germline CDR1 is SEHNR and CDR2 is FQNEAQ (reference sequence). Trimming took 7 bases from V and 2 from J; bases not matched to a gene: 5. This CDR3 contains 14 residues. CDR3 in amino acids: CASIRDSPYNEQFF. The CDR3 DNA sequence: TGTGCCAGCATCCGGGACAGCCCCTACAATGAGCAGTTCTTC.

The chain employs TRBV4-1 and TRBJ1-2; D unclear. From germline, CDR1 is MGHRA and CDR2 YSYEKL. The CDR3 totals 14 residues. V lost 4 bases, J lost 4 bases, and 13 bases lay in between. CDR3 in DNA: TGCGCCAGCAGCCCCACGGTGGGCGCCTATGGCTACACCTTC. Its protein product is CASSPTVGAYGYTF.

The V call is TRBV7-8, the J call TRBJ1-5; D might be TRBD1 (5 bases). V was pared by 1 base and J by 3 bases, with 13 bases between. The CDR3 runs 16 residues. Germline V CDR1 and CDR2: SGHVS, FQNEAQ. The CDR3 loop is CASSLGIQGYNQPQHF. The CDR3 DNA reads TGTGCCAGCAGCTTAGGAATCCAGGGTTACAATCAGCCCCAGCATTTT.

The chain recombines TRBV5-1 with TRBJ2-7; the match to TRBD2 covers 9 bases. Germline trimming cut 3 bases from V and 5 bases from J; bases unmatched to any gene: 3. Looked up from germline, CDR1 is SGHRS and CDR2 is YFSETQ. The CDR3 extends over 13 amino acids. The CDR3 loop is CASSSAGGNEQYF. In DNA, the CDR3 is TGCGCCAGCAGCTCTGCGGGAGGGAACGAGCAGTACTTC.

This rearrangement joins TRBV4-1 to TRBJ1-3, with unresolved D. Per germline, CDR1 MGHRA and CDR2 YSYEKL. The CDR3 is made up of 15 amino acids. Trimming pared 1 base from V and 1 base from J, leaving 8 bases between. The CDR3 loop reads CASSQVTDSGNTIYF. The CDR3 region has the DNA TGCGCCAGCAGCCAAGTCACAGATTCTGGAAACACCATATATTTT.

The rearrangement uses TRBV7-7 and TRBJ2-1; 8 bases are shared with TRBD2. The J segment lost 5 bases and the V segment lost 3 bases, leaving 3 bases of the junction unmatched. The germline V gene has CDR1 SSHAT and CDR2 FNYEAQ (reference sequence). The CDR3 runs to 14 residues. The CDR3 DNA reads TGTGCCAGCAGCTTCGGGGGGGCCGACAATGAGCAGTTCTTC. Its translation is CASSFGGADNEQFF.

The chain is built from TRBV19 and TRBJ2-7; tentatively, D is TRBD1 (6 bases). The CDR3 contains 12 residues. With 4 bases removed from V and 2 bases from J, the gap between germline ends came to 6 bases. CDR1 is LNHDA and CDR2 is SQIVND in the germline V gene (reference sequence). CDR3 sequence (DNA): TGTGCCAGTAGTAACAGGGCCTACGAGCAGTACTTC. Encoded protein: CASSNRAYEQYF. The entire variable domain, with the rest obtained from reference TRBV19 and TRBJ2-7, is as follows: DGGITQSPKYLFRKEGQNVTLSCEQNLNHDAMYWYRQDPGQGLRLIYYSQIVNDFQKGDIAEGYSVSREKKESFPLTVTSAQKNPTAFYLCASSNRAYEQYFGPGTRLTVT.

The V gene is TRBV9, the J gene TRBJ2-2; 13 bases line up with TRBD2. The CDR3 is 16 amino acids. Germline values: CDR1 SGDLS, CDR2 YYNGEE. Trimming at V came to 3 bases and at J to 7 bases, leaving 6 bases not matched to a gene. CDR3: CASSALAGGPIGELFF. The CDR3 DNA follows: TGTGCCAGCAGCGCACTAGCGGGAGGGCCAATCGGGGAGCTGTTTTTT.

The rearrangement links TRBV6-1 to TRBJ1-2; D perhaps matches TRBD1 (6 bases). V gave up 0 bases and J gave up 13 bases, with 18 bases separating them. This CDR3 spans 14 amino acids. Per the germline V gene, CDR1 is MNHNS and CDR2 is SASEGT. This CDR3 is CASSEARIQGAATF. The CDR3 bases are TGTGCCAGCAGTGAAGCACGGATACAGGGAGCTGCCACCTTC.

The CDR3 region is CASSPPVMVQPQHF. The DNA of the CDR3 is TGTGCCAGTAGCCCCCCAGTCATGGTGCAGCCCCAGCATTTT. V is TRBV19 and J is TRBJ1-5; D ambiguous. The CDR3 loop spans 14 amino acids. Germline V gene data show CDR1 as LNHDA and CDR2 as SQIVND (reference sequence). Trimming removed 6 bases at V and 7 bases at J, with 16 bases between. Looking up the rest from reference TRBV19 and TRBJ1-5 gives the full variable domain: DGGITQSPKYLFRKEGQNVTLSCEQNLNHDAMYWYRQDPGQGLRLIYYSQIVNDFQKGDIAEGYSVSREKKESFPLTVTSAQKNPTAFYLCASSPPVMVQPQHFGDGTRLSIL.

The chain employs TRBV5-1 and TRBJ2-3; D unresolved. This CDR3 comprises 15 residues. Germline CDR1 SGHRS, CDR2 YFSETQ. V was cut by 4 bases and J by 2 bases, with 14 bases left in between. For the CDR3, the DNA is TGCGCCAGCAGCCCAACCGTCACTACCACAGATACGCAGTATTTT. The encoded protein is CASSPTVTTTDTQYF.